Following are 19 T cell receptor beta chains from one sample sequenced in a study of human T cells and chemical hapten exposure. TCRdb reanalysed the RACE reads using MiXCR and keeps one entry per CDR3 protein. This table has just under 60,000 distinct CDR3 sequences, over 10% appearing once. The time point here: patch test 3, about 24 weeks after DPC sensitization. The treatment: therapeutic diphenylcyclopropenone sensitization with weekly scalp DPC. Sample: whole blood, taken in connection with sensitization to the hapten diphenylcyclopropenone (DPC). These receptors came from a man aged 30 to 45 with alopecia areata. Some clones in this sample may be carry-over from other donors' samples.

This clonotype was detected ten times or more. The chain employs TRBV6-5 and TRBJ2-7; D gene ambiguous. The CDR3 runs to 15 residues. The germline V gene has CDR1 MNHEY and CDR2 SVGAGI. Trimming stripped 0 bases from V and 3 bases from J, with 12 bases between. CDR3 DNA: TGTGCCAGCAGTTACTCATGGAGTTCTTACTACGAGCAGTACTTC. This encodes CASSYSWSSYYEQYF.

Many counts were recorded for this clonotype. The chain links TRBV18 to TRBJ1-2; the match to TRBD1 covers 8 bases. The CDR3 is 16 residues long. From germline, CDR1 is KGHSH and CDR2 LQKENI. Trimming removed 3 bases from V and 5 bases from J; junction bases left unmatched: 11. The CDR3 protein is CASSPIPQGAEYGYTF. DNA for the CDR3: TGTGCCAGCTCACCGATCCCCCAGGGGGCCGAATATGGCTACACCTTC.

The V gene is TRBV29-1, the J gene TRBJ2-5; D might be TRBD1 or TRBD2, each matching 7 bases. Trimming removed 5 bases from V and 4 bases from J, with 14 bases in between. The V gene's germline CDR1 is SQVTM and CDR2 ANQGSEA. The length of the CDR3 is 13 residues. CDR3 in DNA: TGCAGCGTTTCGACAGGGAGGGGAGAGACCCAGTACTTC. Translation gives CSVSTGRGETQYF.

This clonotype was detected a few times. The rearrangement joins TRBV7-9 to TRBJ1-2; D gene uncertain. This CDR3 comprises 13 residues. V was cut by 3 bases and J by 4 bases, with 9 bases left in between. Germline V gene data show CDR1 as SEHNR and CDR2 as FQNEAQ (reference sequence). CDR3 amino acids: CASSFGVGYGYTF. The CDR3, as DNA: TGTGCCAGCAGCTTTGGGGTCGGCTATGGCTACACCTTC.

This clonotype appeared many times. The chain carries TRBV15 and TRBJ2-3; TRBD2 matches at 7 bases. This CDR3 is 15 amino acids long. The V gene's germline CDR1 is LNHNV and CDR2 YYDKDF (reference sequence). V gave up 5 bases and J gave up 4 bases; unmatched junction bases: 9. The CDR3 DNA follows: TGTGCCACCAGCCGGGGGGACCCGGGCCCAGATACGCAGTATTTT. This gives the protein CATSRGDPGPDTQYF.

The chain uses TRBV20-1 and TRBJ2-7, with D possibly matching TRBD2 (5 bases). CDR3 length equals 14 residues. Germline CDR1 and CDR2: DFQATT and SNEGSKA (reference sequence). Deletions cut 1 base from V and 2 bases from J, with 12 bases between. CDR3 sequence reads: CSARGIEGTYEQYF. CDR3 DNA sequence: TGCAGTGCTAGAGGAATAGAGGGAACCTACGAGCAGTACTTC.

This clonotype was seen a few times. The chain couples TRBV6-1 to TRBJ2-7; D possibly matches TRBD1 or TRBD2 (5 bases each). Germline CDR1 and CDR2: MNHNS and SASEGT. This CDR3 comprises 14 residues. V dropped 10 bases and J dropped 3 bases, with 19 bases sitting between them. The CDR3, as DNA: TGTGCCACCGATACTACTCGGGGCGGCTACGAGCAGTACTTC. Translated: CATDTTRGGYEQYF.

To note about this clonotype: This may stem from a read error, because a much larger clone lies one nucleotide away. The rearrangement links TRBV10-3 to TRBJ1-5; D uncertain. Per the germline V gene, CDR1 is ENHRY and CDR2 is SYGVKD. CDR3 size: 12 residues. V gave up 3 bases and J gave up 1 base, with 1 base separating them. CDR3 loop: CAISDSNQPQHF. For the CDR3, the DNA is TGTGCCATCAGTGACAGCAATCAGCCCCAGCATTTT.

A few counts support this clonotype. The chain uses TRBV28 and TRBJ2-7; D gene ambiguous. The germline V gene has CDR1 MDHEN and CDR2 SYDVKM. Trimming stripped 10 bases from V and 10 bases from J, with 14 bases between. The CDR3 covers 10 residues. This CDR3 is CATLLVKQYF. CDR3 DNA: TGTGCCACTCTACTCGTCAAACAGTACTTC.

In its sample, this clonotype was seen many times. This chain connects TRBV20-1 to TRBJ2-7; D tentatively fits TRBD1 or TRBD2 (5 bases each). Germline V gene sequence: CDR1 DFQATT, CDR2 SNEGSKA (reference sequence). The CDR3 covers 13 residues. The V and J ends lost 6 bases and 6 bases respectively, with 18 bases between them. Written as DNA, the CDR3 is TGCAGTGCACCGCCATGGGGGTCCAGCGAGCAGTACTTC. Translated: CSAPPWGSSEQYF.

This clonotype appeared many times. The CDR3 protein is CASRREVGNTEAFF. DNA of the CDR3: TGTGCCAGCAGGCGGGAGGTAGGGAACACTGAAGCTTTCTTT. The chain links TRBV6-4 to TRBJ1-1; D is uncertain. Germline loops: CDR1 MRHNA, CDR2 SNTAGT. The CDR3 runs 14 residues. V lost 6 bases to trimming and J lost 1 base, with 12 bases between them.

This clonotype was counted a few times. The chain is built from TRBV4-1 and TRBJ1-4; the D gene is possibly TRBD1 (6 bases). With 0 bases removed from V and 0 bases from J, the gap between germline ends came to 11 bases. The germline CDR1 and CDR2 sequences are MGHRA and YSYEKL. This CDR3 is 17 amino acids long. The chain's CDR3 is CASSQDVDSATNEKLFF. CDR3 DNA: TGCGCCAGCAGCCAAGATGTGGACAGTGCAACTAATGAAAAACTGTTTTTT.

This clonotype was detected once. The chain joins TRBV7-2 to TRBJ2-1; weak D call: TRBD2 (7 bases). Trimming pared 5 bases from V and 7 bases from J, leaving 18 bases between. The CDR3 covers 15 residues. Germline V gene sequence: CDR1 SGHTA, CDR2 FQGNSA. In nucleotides, the CDR3 is TGTGCCAGCAGCCTGGGGGGGGCGCTAGGGAATGAGCAGTTCTTC. Its translation is CASSLGGALGNEQFF. Full variable domain (remainder filled in from reference TRBV7-2 and TRBJ2-1): GAGVSQSPSNKVTEKGKDVELRCDPISGHTALYWYRQSLGQGLEFLIYFQGNSAPDKSGLPSDRFSAERTGGSVSTLTIQRTQQEDSAVYLCASSLGGALGNEQFFGPGTRLTVL.

This clonotype was counted at least ten times. The chain combines TRBV6-4 with TRBJ2-7; D perhaps matches TRBD2 (5 bases). The V gene lost 2 bases and the J gene lost 2 bases, with 22 bases spanning the gap. The CDR3 is 18 residues long. CDR1 and CDR2 from the germline V gene are MRHNA and SNTAGT. Here the CDR3 reads CASSDDIAGIAQTYEQYF. The CDR3 DNA reads TGTGCCAGCAGTGACGATATTGCCGGAATAGCGCAGACCTACGAGCAGTACTTC.

This clonotype was found a few times. The chain combines TRBV7-3 with TRBJ2-7, with TRBD2 identical over 13 bases. Per germline, CDR1 SGHTA and CDR2 FQGTGA. Trimming took 5 bases from V and 6 from J; bases not matched to a gene: 7. CDR3 length equals 15 residues. The CDR3 sequence: CASSPGLAGALEQYF. The CDR3 nucleotides read TGTGCCAGCAGCCCAGGACTAGCGGGGGCCCTCGAGCAGTACTTC.

The chain recombines TRBV10-3 with TRBJ1-5; no clear D. Trimming shortened V by 8 bases and J by 0 bases, and 8 bases separated the two germline ends. Germline values: CDR1 ENHRY, CDR2 SYGVKD. This CDR3 is 13 amino acids long. The CDR3, as DNA: TGTGCCATCGGGGAGTATAGCAATCAGCCCCAGCATTTT. This translates into CAIGEYSNQPQHF.

In this sample, this clonotype turned up a few times. The J gene is TRBJ2-7, the V gene TRBV5-1; D is unclear. CDR1 is SGHRS and CDR2 is YFSETQ in the germline V gene. V lost 0 bases to trimming and J lost 2 bases, with 12 bases between them. The CDR3 length is 15 residues. CDR3 residues: CASSLANGFTYEQYF. The CDR3 coding sequence is TGCGCCAGCAGCTTGGCAAATGGGTTTACCTACGAGCAGTACTTC.

This clonotype has a count of ten or more. The chain is built from TRBV5-1 and TRBJ1-5; D not certain. The CDR3 spans 15 residues. Germline V gene sequence: CDR1 SGHRS, CDR2 YFSETQ. Trimming pared 0 bases from V and 2 bases from J, leaving 9 bases between. The chain's CDR3 is CASSLAGMGNQPQHF. CDR3 DNA sequence: TGCGCCAGCAGCTTGGCGGGGATGGGCAATCAGCCCCAGCATTTT.

This clonotype was counted at least ten times. CDR3 amino acids: CASSLAQGPRTEAFF. CDR3 DNA: TGTGCCAGCAGCTTAGCACAGGGGCCACGCACTGAAGCTTTCTTT. The V and J genes are TRBV7-3 and TRBJ1-1, with 7 bases lining up with TRBD1. CDR1 SGHTA and CDR2 FQGTGA come from the germline V gene. There are 15 residues in the CDR3. The trim removed 2 bases at V and 4 bases at J, leaving 7 bases unmatched.